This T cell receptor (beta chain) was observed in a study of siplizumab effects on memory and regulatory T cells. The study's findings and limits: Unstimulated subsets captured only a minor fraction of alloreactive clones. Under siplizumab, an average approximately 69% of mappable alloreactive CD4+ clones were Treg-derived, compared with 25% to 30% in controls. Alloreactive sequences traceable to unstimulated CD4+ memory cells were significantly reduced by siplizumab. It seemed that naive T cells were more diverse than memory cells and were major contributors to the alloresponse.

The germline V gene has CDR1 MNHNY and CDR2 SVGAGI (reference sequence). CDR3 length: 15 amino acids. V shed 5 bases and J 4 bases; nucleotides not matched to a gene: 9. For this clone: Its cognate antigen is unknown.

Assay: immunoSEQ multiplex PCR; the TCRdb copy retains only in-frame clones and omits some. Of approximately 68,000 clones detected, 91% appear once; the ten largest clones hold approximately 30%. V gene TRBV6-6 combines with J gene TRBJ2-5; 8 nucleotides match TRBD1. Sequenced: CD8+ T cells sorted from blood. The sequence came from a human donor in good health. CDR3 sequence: CASSPGTGGLETQYF. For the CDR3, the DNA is TGTGCCAGCAGTCCCGGGACAGGTGGCCTAGAGACCCAGTACTTC.